This section outlines one T cell receptor (beta chain) sequence together with its context. Profiling relied on immunoSEQ multiplex PCR, and the TCRdb table lists in-frame clones only, not all of them. The sample records tens of thousands of clones, around 94% being singletons. The data were obtained in a study of T cell changes during pregnancy in multiple sclerosis. Germline-derived CDR1 and CDR2 are SGHVS and FNYEAQ. V lost 2 bases to trimming and J lost 0 bases, with 12 bases between them. This CDR3 comprises 16 residues. The J gene is TRBJ2-3, the V gene TRBV7-6, with D possibly being TRBD2 (5 bases). The sequence was obtained from a female donor in good health, enrolled as a control in a pregnancy study. The sequencing here drew on peripheral blood, taken in the second trimester of pregnancy. The CDR3 DNA reads TGTGCCAGCAGCTTACTAGCCGGTTCTAGCACAGATACGCAGTATTTT. Residues: CASSLLAGSSTDTQYF.